This TCR beta chain was found in a study of blood T cell repertoires in COVID-19. Whole-study context: Sites across the United States, Italy and Spain contributed samples from acute and convalescent COVID-19. PBMCs, B-cell-depleted T cells, or T cells were the source of the cDNA or gDNA that made up the material.

Original methodology: Nucleated cell counts were estimated from reference gene primer amplification. Method: immunoSEQ multiplex PCR; TCRdb's copy keeps in-frame clones and lacks some. V, J and clone size are taken as reported in that table, and D and trimming were inferred from the DNA itself. The sample lists approximately 230,000 clones; approximately 88% were seen once. In Seattle, patients joined the study during active infection and were tracked longitudinally. The CDR3 contains 14 residues. Germline V gives CDR1 SGHNT, CDR2 YYREEE (reference sequence). V was pared by 1 base and J by 3 bases, with 10 bases between.

Sequenced material: peripheral blood. This sequence joins TRBV5-4 and TRBJ1-2; a weak D match, TRBD1 (5 bases). The TCR originated in a woman aged 25-40 years with COVID-19, enrolled during active disease. The CDR3 DNA follows: TGTGCCAGCAGCTTGTACGGGGGGGACTATGGCTACACCTTC. Translated: CASSLYGGDYGYTF.